The source of this T cell receptor beta chain is a study of blood T cell repertoires in COVID-19. Assay used: immunoSEQ multiplex PCR; TCRdb lists only in-frame clones, some missing. The sample consists of approximately 200,000 clones, approximately 90% of them appearing once. The CDR3 covers 13 residues. Looked up from germline, CDR1 is SGHNT and CDR2 is YYREEE (reference sequence). Trimming took off 0 bases at V and 5 bases at J, with 8 bases between the two ends. Sequencing was performed on PBMCs or T cells enriched from blood (not recorded which). The chain has TRBV5-4 and TRBJ2-5; possible D gene TRBD2, 7 bases. The sequence derives from a woman younger than 45 who had recovered from COVID-19. CDR3 DNA sequence: TGTGCCAGCAGCTTGGAGGGGGGGGAGACCCAGTACTTC. Its protein product is CASSLEGGETQYF.